The 10 T cell receptor beta chains below all came from one sample that was sequenced in a study of cytomegalovirus exposure and HLA in healthy donors. Use of 60 Vbeta and 13 Jbeta primers characterized the PCR. Generated by immunoSEQ multiplex PCR, the TCRdb table keeps only in-frame clones and is missing some. There are about 160,000 clones in the sample; roughly 90% occur only once, and 1.5% to 2% lies in the top ten. The sequencing input was PBMCs. These receptor sequences come from a woman aged 18-29 years in good health and CMV-seronegative.

The chain carries TRBV6-1 and TRBJ1-2, with a tentative D call TRBD1 (6 bases). The CDR3 runs 16 residues. Trimming removed 2 bases at V and 4 bases at J, with 17 bases between. Germline V CDR1 and CDR2: MNHNS, SASEGT. The CDR3 region has the DNA TGTGCCAGCAGTGAAATCGGGACAAGGTCCCCCTATGGCTACACCTTC. Translation gives CASSEIGTRSPYGYTF.

The chain has TRBV6-5 and TRBJ2-2; 8 nucleotides agree with TRBD1. Germline assignment: CDR1 MNHEY and CDR2 SVGAGI. The junction had 5 bases not matched to a gene; V was cut back by 9 bases and J by 2 bases. The CDR3 spans 14 residues. CDR3 in amino acids: CASEAGGNTGELFF. The CDR3 coding sequence is TGTGCCAGTGAGGCAGGGGGCAACACCGGGGAGCTGTTTTTT.

The J gene is TRBJ2-1, the V gene TRBV30; TRBD2 aligns across 7 bases. The J segment lost 7 bases and the V segment lost 3 bases, leaving 18 bases of the junction unmatched. Per the germline V gene, CDR1 is GTSNPN and CDR2 is SVGIG (reference sequence). The CDR3 runs to 17 residues. CDR3 loop: CAWRGGRSGTLGNEQFF. The DNA for the CDR3 is TGTGCCTGGAGGGGGGGGAGGAGCGGGACCCTGGGAAATGAGCAGTTCTTC.

This chain joins TRBV6-1 and TRBJ2-3; a weak D match, TRBD1 (5 bases). The CDR3 consists of 13 residues. CDR1 is MNHNS and CDR2 is SASEGT in the germline V gene. V lost 2 bases to trimming and J lost 10 bases, with 13 bases between them. The CDR3 reads CASSEFQGTPQYF. The CDR3 DNA follows: TGTGCCAGCAGTGAATTTCAGGGCACCCCGCAGTATTTT.

The V call is TRBV19, the J call TRBJ1-2, with 7 nucleotides matching TRBD1. With V trimmed by 1 base and J by 7 bases, 12 bases remained unmatched. Germline CDR1 and CDR2: LNHDA and SQIVND (reference sequence). The CDR3 is 16 residues long. The CDR3 coding sequence is TGTGCCAGTAGTATAGGTTCCAGGGGGTTACCTTCTGGCTACACCTTC. Its protein product is CASSIGSRGLPSGYTF.

This clone appeared a few times. CDR3 in amino acids: CASSFLQSTEAFF. CDR3 in DNA: TGTGCCAGCAGCTTCCTACAGAGCACTGAAGCTTTCTTT. The rearrangement joins TRBV5-6 to TRBJ1-1; no clear D gene. V was pared by 2 bases and J by 4 bases, with 9 bases between. Per germline, CDR1 SGHDT and CDR2 YYEEEE. The CDR3 runs to 13 residues.

The gene calls are TRBV18 and TRBJ1-6, with a weak D call TRBD1 (6 bases). The V end lost 6 bases, the J end lost 0 bases, and 21 bases lay between the germline ends. CDR1 KGHSH and CDR2 LQKENI come from the germline V gene. The CDR3 totals 19 residues. For the CDR3, the DNA is TGTGCCAGCTCTCGACAGGTCCAAGACACTCTCTCCTATAATTCACCCCTCCACTTT. Its translation: CASSRQVQDTLSYNSPLHF.

The chain uses TRBV13 and TRBJ1-2; 8 positions agree with TRBD1. Germline trimming cut 4 bases from V and 0 bases from J; bases unmatched to any gene: 10. This CDR3 has 17 amino acids. Germline V CDR1 and CDR2: PRHDT, FYEKMQ (reference sequence). The CDR3 loop is CASSSPTRGRANYGYTF. DNA for the CDR3: TGTGCCAGCAGCTCTCCGACCAGGGGGCGAGCTAACTATGGCTACACCTTC. Full variable domain (remainder filled in from reference TRBV13 and TRBJ1-2): AAGVIQSPRHLIKEKRETATLKCYPIPRHDTVYWYQQGPGQDPQFLISFYEKMQSDKGSIPDRFSAQQFSDYHSELNMSSLELGDSALYFCASSSPTRGRANYGYTFGSGTRLTVV.

The chain carries TRBV27 and TRBJ2-3; D remains ambiguous. The germline V gene has CDR1 MNHEY and CDR2 SMNVEV (reference sequence). V was cut by 8 bases and J by 2 bases, with 17 bases left in between. This CDR3 region has 15 residues. CDR3 DNA: TGTGCCAGCGGCTCCCGTGGGCGCCTCACAGATACGCAGTATTTT. It yields the protein CASGSRGRLTDTQYF.

J is TRBJ2-5 and V is TRBV4-1; 9 bases map to TRBD1. CDR3 length equals 14 residues. The germline V gene has CDR1 MGHRA and CDR2 YSYEKL. J lost 4 bases, V lost 5 bases, and 5 bases had no gene match. The DNA of the CDR3 is TGCGCCAGCAGCAAGGGACAGGGAGGAGAGACCCAGTACTTC. Amino acids: CASSKGQGGETQYF.